The rows below give T cell receptor beta chains drawn from one sample of a study of shared clonotypes between healthy human individuals. Profiled with immunoSEQ multiplex PCR; TCRdb holds only in-frame clones, not every one. This sample has more than 2 million clones; 90% to 95% occur once, and the top ten carry less than 2%. The sequenced sample consisted of naive CD8+ T cells from PBMCs. The receptors shown here come from a young man in good health. Some clones in this sample may be carry-over from other donors' samples. Each CDR3 is given with its conserved first and last residue. A D gene is named only where the DNA matches it firmly. Expanded clones are given a class, and other clones once, few, many or no size at all.

>TRBV30|TRBJ1-2|.|.
CAWSGGLGYTF
TGTGCCTGGAGTGGAGGGCTTGGCTACACCTTC
>TRBV27|TRBJ2-2|.|.
CASSLVWRGSGELFF
TGTGCCAGCAGTTTGGTGTGGAGGGGCTCCGGGGAGCTGTTTTTT
>TRBV6-6|TRBJ2-7|.|.
CASSYQDTTYEQYF
TGTGCCAGCAGTTACCAGGACACGACCTACGAGCAGTACTTC
>TRBV5-1|TRBJ2-7|.|TRBD1
CASSSFATGGPYEQYF
TGCGCCAGCAGCTCCTTCGCGACAGGGGGCCCCTACGAGCAGTACTTC
>TRBV15|TRBJ1-2|once|.
CATSRDGYGYTF
TGTGCCACCAGCAGAGACGGATATGGCTACACCTTC
>TRBV7-9|TRBJ2-7|.|.
CASSGPGTQPYEQYF
TGTGCCAGCAGCGGTCCGGGTACACAACCCTACGAGCAGTACTTC
>TRBV5-1|TRBJ2-7|.|TRBD1
CASRGTGGMYEQYF
TGCGCCAGCAGAGGGACAGGGGGCATGTACGAGCAGTACTTC
>TRBV10-3|TRBJ2-7|.|TRBD2
CAISEGLAGYEQYF
TGTGCCATCAGTGAGGGACTAGCAGGCTACGAGCAGTACTTC
>TRBV6-6|TRBJ2-1|.|TRBD2
CASSYSGVAGVNEQFF
TGTGCCAGCAGTTACTCCGGGGTAGCGGGGGTCAATGAGCAGTTCTTC
>TRBV9|TRBJ2-2|few|.
CASSVEVTGELFF
TGTGCCAGCAGCGTAGAGGTCACCGGGGAGCTGTTTTTT
>TRBV9|TRBJ2-7|.|TRBD2
CASSDSGSSYEQYF
TGTGCCAGCAGCGACAGCGGGAGCTCCTACGAGCAGTACTTC
>TRBV11-2|TRBJ2-1|.|.
CASSPPRGAYNEQFF
TGTGCCAGCAGCCCGCCGCGGGGTGCCTACAATGAGCAGTTCTTC
>TRBV6-6|TRBJ1-4|once|.
CASSYYQPVNEKLFF
TGTGCCAGCAGTTACTATCAGCCAGTGAATGAAAAACTGTTTTTT
>TRBV5-1|TRBJ2-1|.|.
CASSPDNEQFF
TGCGCCAGCAGCCCGGACAATGAGCAGTTCTTC
>TRBV2|TRBJ1-5|.|.
CASSLLGGVNQPQHF
TGTGCCAGCAGTTTATTGGGCGGGGTCAATCAGCCCCAGCATTTT
>TRBV4-3|TRBJ2-1|.|TRBD2
CASSPGSGIAGEQFF
TGCGCCAGCAGCCCCGGTAGCGGGATCGCGGGTGAGCAGTTCTTC
>TRBV7-8|TRBJ2-2|once|TRBD1
CASSLPRQGSDTGELFF
TGTGCCAGCAGCTTACCAAGACAGGGAAGTGACACCGGGGAGCTGTTTTTT
>TRBV5-1|TRBJ2-1|.|TRBD2
CASSLLGTSAYNEQFF
TGCGCCAGCAGCTTGTTAGGGACTAGCGCGTACAATGAGCAGTTCTTC
>TRBV27|TRBJ2-3|.|TRBD2
CASRSPGTSGSSAQYF
TGTGCCAGCAGATCTCCCGGGACTAGCGGGAGTAGCGCGCAGTATTTT
>TRBV5-1|TRBJ1-1|.|.
CASSLEGGLTRFMGTEAFF
TGCGCCAGCAGCTTGGAGGGGGGACTTACACGGTTTATGGGGACTGAAGCTTTCTTT
>TRBV28|TRBJ1-1|.|.
CASSPSLFITEAFF
TGTGCCAGCAGTCCGAGCCTCTTTATCACTGAAGCTTTCTTT
>TRBV7-6|TRBJ2-7|.|.
CASSLAPGISYEQYF
TGTGCCAGCAGCTTAGCGCCAGGGATCTCCTACGAGCAGTACTTC
>TRBV7-8|TRBJ1-5|.|TRBD1
CASSPRGQSNQPQHF
TGTGCCAGCAGCCCGAGGGGGCAGAGCAATCAGCCCCAGCATTTT
>TRBV7-9|TRBJ2-5|.|TRBD1
CASSLRQGTQETQYF
TGTGCCAGCAGCTTACGACAGGGAACCCAAGAGACCCAGTACTTC
>TRBV5-5|TRBJ2-7|.|TRBD1
CASSWEWGQGSYEQYF
TGTGCCAGCAGCTGGGAGTGGGGACAGGGTTCATACGAGCAGTACTTC
>TRBV19|TRBJ2-6|.|.
CASQNLPSGANVLTF
TGTGCCAGTCAGAACCTCCCCTCTGGGGCCAACGTCCTGACTTTC
>TRBV6-5|TRBJ2-3|.|.
CAALTDTQYF
TGTGCCGCCCTCACAGATACGCAGTATTTT
>TRBV10-3|TRBJ2-7|.|TRBD1
CAISRDRGGAEQYF
TGTGCCATCAGTCGGGACAGGGGAGGGGCCGAGCAGTACTTC
>TRBV6-5|TRBJ2-1|once|TRBD2
CASSWEGVQEQFF
TGTGCCAGCAGTTGGGAGGGAGTACAGGAGCAGTTCTTC
>TRBV9|TRBJ2-3|.|TRBD1
CASSHPGGRSDTQYF
TGTGCCAGCAGCCACCCAGGGGGCCGATCAGATACGCAGTATTTT
>TRBV4-3|TRBJ2-1|.|TRBD2
CASSQGSGLGNEQFF
TGCGCCAGCAGCCAAGGTAGCGGGTTGGGCAATGAGCAGTTCTTC
>TRBV5-6|TRBJ2-7|.|.
CASSLALLPYEQYF
TGTGCCAGCAGCTTGGCGCTTCTTCCCTACGAGCAGTACTTC
>TRBV13|TRBJ2-3|.|TRBD2
CASSPKREDTQYF
TGTGCCAGCAGCCCCAAGCGGGAGGATACGCAGTATTTT
>TRBV5-1|TRBJ2-7|.|.
CASSFSSLGRGEAYEQYF
TGCGCCAGCAGCTTTTCAAGCCTGGGACGTGGGGAGGCCTACGAGCAGTACTTC
>TRBV28|TRBJ2-7|.|.
CATTQRAGIYYEQYF
TGTGCCACCACCCAACGGGCGGGAATCTACTACGAGCAGTACTTC
>TRBV9|TRBJ2-7|.|.
CASGPGFSYEQYF
TGTGCCAGCGGACCCGGGTTTTCCTACGAGCAGTACTTC
>TRBV19|TRBJ1-5|.|.
CASSDTRATQHF
TGTGCCAGTAGTGACACCCGGGCAACCCAGCATTTT
>TRBV28|TRBJ2-1|.|TRBD1
CASRWDRSTFGSYNEQFF
TGTGCCAGCAGATGGGACAGGTCTACTTTTGGCTCCTACAATGAGCAGTTCTTC
>TRBV11-2|TRBJ2-7|.|.
CASSLIPSEQYF
TGTGCCAGCAGCTTAATCCCGTCCGAGCAGTACTTC
>TRBV6-5|TRBJ2-5|.|.
CASSPPVGGTQYF
TGTGCCAGCAGTCCCCCGGTTGGTGGGACCCAGTACTTC
>TRBV13|TRBJ2-3|.|TRBD2
CASSPGLAGGPSTDTQYF
TGTGCCAGCAGCCCGGGACTAGCGGGAGGGCCAAGCACAGATACGCAGTATTTT
>TRBV5-1|TRBJ1-2|once|.
CASRPTGNYGYTF
TGCGCCAGCAGACCGACGGGGAACTATGGCTACACCTTC
>TRBV6-5|TRBJ1-2|.|.
CASSYPEGGSYTF
TGTGCCAGCAGTTACCCCGAGGGGGGAAGCTACACCTTC
>TRBV5-6|TRBJ2-1|.|TRBD2
CASSPTLAGIDEQFF
TGTGCCAGCAGCCCGACACTAGCGGGTATTGATGAGCAGTTCTTC
>TRBV28|TRBJ2-1|once|.
CASSLAEGSYNEQFF
TGTGCCAGCAGTTTAGCGGAGGGCTCCTACAATGAGCAGTTCTTC